The clone carrying this T cell receptor beta chain was detected ten times or more. The antigen is unknown. RNA transcripts yielded amplified TCR beta CDR3 regions. HTBI primers were employed in a first-round RT-PCR of the TCR CDR3. Using its own MiXCR run on the multiplex PCR reads, TCRdb lists one record per CDR3 protein. The sample lists around 340,000 distinct CDR3 sequences; roughly 14% were seen once. These data belong to a study of T cells in Graves' hyperthyroidism and ophthalmopathy. Findings and limits, study-wide: Blood also showed most of the thyroid clonotypes that were expanded above 0.001. In validation, the model predicted ophthalmopathy. These predictions came a median around 5.9 months before onset.

The germline V gene has CDR1 MNHNS and CDR2 SASEGT. Trimming removed 6 bases at V and 7 bases at J, with 13 bases between. The CDR3 has 13 amino acids. Diagnosis rested on symptoms, serum thyroxine and TRAb, thyroid ultrasound, and orbital computed tomography. The rearrangement uses TRBV6-1 and TRBJ1-5; tentatively, D is TRBD1 (6 bases). The sequence was collected from a woman aged 25-40 years with Graves' hyperthyroidism. The material sequenced was blood. The CDR3, as DNA: TGTGCCAGCAGCGGAGGGGGTCGACAGCCCCAGCATTTT. Translation gives CASSGGGRQPQHF.